This is a list of T cell receptor beta chains from one sample in a study of T-cell reconstitution after alpha-beta-depleted transplantation in children. A single record per CDR3 protein comes from TCRdb applying MiXCR to the PCR reads. The table has around 490,000 distinct CDR3 sequences, 9.5% to 12% seen once; the top ten hold around 15%. The source was PBMCs, mostly from graft donor cells, collected 180 days after TCRalphabeta/CD19-depleted stem cell transplant. These receptors came from a female patient between 2 and 15 years old who had a stem cell transplant for aplastic anemia, so the T cells may come from the graft donor. Both conserved end residues are part of each CDR3. Each record gives: J gene, clone size, V gene, D gene, CDR3 protein, CDR3 DNA. D genes are given only for firm matches. A clone size is listed for some rows: how often the clone was seen (once, few, many), or a class if it is expanded.

j_gene: TRBJ1-1
abundance: many
v_gene: TRBV7-2
d_gene: NA
CDR3aa: CASSSITGFTEAFF
CDR3nt: TGTGCCAGCAGTTCGATCACAGGGTTCACTGAAGCTTTCTTT

j_gene: TRBJ2-7
abundance: few
v_gene: TRBV4-2
d_gene: NA
CDR3aa: CASSQDRHEQYF
CDR3nt: TGTGCCAGCAGCCAAGATCGCCACGAGCAGTACTTC

j_gene: TRBJ1-2
abundance: few
v_gene: TRBV6-5
d_gene: TRBD1
CDR3aa: CASSFLRDRRRHFYGYTF
CDR3nt: TGTGCCAGCAGTTTCCTCCGGGACAGGCGCCGACACTTCTATGGCTACACCTTC

j_gene: TRBJ2-3
abundance: few
v_gene: TRBV6-2/TRBV6-3
d_gene: NA
CDR3aa: CASSGTPRGLTDTQYF
CDR3nt: TGTGCCAGCAGTGGGACCCCGCGGGGCCTCACAGATACGCAGTATTTT

j_gene: TRBJ1-1
abundance: many
v_gene: TRBV11-2
d_gene: TRBD1
CDR3aa: CASSLGTGGEAFF
CDR3nt: TGTGCCAGCAGCTTAGGGACAGGGGGTGAAGCTTTCTTT

j_gene: TRBJ2-1
abundance: NA
v_gene: TRBV7-9
d_gene: TRBD1
CDR3aa: CASSLYGPRQGYNEQFF
CDR3nt: TGTGCCAGCAGCTTATATGGCCCCCGACAGGGGTACAATGAGCAGTTCTTC

j_gene: TRBJ2-3
abundance: few
v_gene: TRBV13
d_gene: TRBD2
CDR3aa: CASSLEAGVDTQYF
CDR3nt: TGTGCCAGCAGCCTAGAAGCGGGAGTAGATACGCAGTATTTT

j_gene: TRBJ2-7
abundance: few
v_gene: TRBV12-3/TRBV12-4
d_gene: NA
CDR3aa: CASSLTRSGEQYF
CDR3nt: TGTGCCAGCAGTTTGACCCGGTCAGGCGAGCAGTACTTC

j_gene: TRBJ2-5
abundance: few
v_gene: TRBV18
d_gene: NA
CDR3aa: CASSPNEPQETQYF
CDR3nt: TGTGCCAGCTCACCAAACGAGCCTCAAGAGACCCAGTACTTC

j_gene: TRBJ1-1
abundance: NA
v_gene: TRBV18
d_gene: NA
CDR3aa: CASSPPSSYTEAFF
CDR3nt: TGTGCCAGCTCACCACCTTCGTCCTACACTGAAGCTTTCTTT

j_gene: TRBJ1-5
abundance: few
v_gene: TRBV7-2
d_gene: TRBD1
CDR3aa: CASSRNRGSNQPQHF
CDR3nt: TGTGCCAGCAGTAGAAACAGGGGTAGCAATCAGCCCCAGCATTTT

j_gene: TRBJ2-1
abundance: few
v_gene: TRBV19
d_gene: NA
CDR3aa: CASCLIWDNEQFF
CDR3nt: TGTGCCAGTTGTTTAATCTGGGACAATGAGCAGTTCTTC

j_gene: TRBJ2-7
abundance: few
v_gene: TRBV29-1
d_gene: TRBD1
CDR3aa: CSVEAPTGATYEQYF
CDR3nt: TGCAGCGTTGAAGCCCCGACAGGGGCAACCTACGAGCAGTACTTC

j_gene: TRBJ2-2
abundance: NA
v_gene: TRBV27
d_gene: TRBD2
CDR3aa: CASSSTRLAGEPGELFF
CDR3nt: TGTGCCAGCAGTTCCACCCGACTAGCGGGAGAGCCCGGGGAGCTGTTTTTT

j_gene: TRBJ2-5
abundance: few
v_gene: TRBV11-2
d_gene: TRBD1
CDR3aa: CASRGDRGETQYF
CDR3nt: TGTGCCAGCAGGGGGGACAGGGGAGAGACCCAGTACTTC

j_gene: TRBJ2-1
abundance: NA
v_gene: TRBV9
d_gene: NA
CDR3aa: CASSGRAPSSYNEQFF
CDR3nt: TGTGCCAGCAGCGGGCGGGCCCCGAGCTCCTACAATGAGCAGTTCTTC

j_gene: TRBJ2-1
abundance: few
v_gene: TRBV19
d_gene: TRBD2
CDR3aa: CASSIGRNSGRTYNEQFF
CDR3nt: TGTGCCAGTAGTATCGGCCGAAATAGCGGGAGGACTTACAATGAGCAGTTCTTC

j_gene: TRBJ1-2
abundance: NA
v_gene: TRBV12-3/TRBV12-4
d_gene: NA
CDR3aa: CASRKDPLNYGYTF
CDR3nt: TGTGCCAGCAGAAAGGATCCACTTAACTATGGCTACACCTTC

j_gene: TRBJ1-5
abundance: NA
v_gene: TRBV12-3/TRBV12-4
d_gene: NA
CDR3aa: CASSLEGRVSNQPQHF
CDR3nt: TGTGCCAGCAGTTTAGAGGGCAGGGTTAGCAATCAGCCCCAGCATTTT

j_gene: TRBJ2-1
abundance: few
v_gene: TRBV7-8
d_gene: NA
CDR3aa: CASSLGASNEQFF
CDR3nt: TGTGCCAGCAGCTTAGGGGCCTCCAATGAGCAGTTCTTC

j_gene: TRBJ2-2
abundance: few
v_gene: TRBV2
d_gene: TRBD2
CDR3aa: CASSPAGLAGAGELFF
CDR3nt: TGTGCCAGCAGCCCCGCGGGACTAGCGGGAGCCGGGGAGCTGTTTTTT

j_gene: TRBJ2-3
abundance: few
v_gene: TRBV20-1
d_gene: NA
CDR3aa: CSAGRDPSTDTQYF
CDR3nt: TGCAGTGCTGGGCGGGACCCAAGCACAGATACGCAGTATTTT

j_gene: TRBJ2-1
abundance: few
v_gene: TRBV6-2/TRBV6-3
d_gene: NA
CDR3aa: CASSYSRGLYHNEQFF
CDR3nt: TGTGCCAGCAGTTACTCTAGGGGACTCTACCACAATGAGCAGTTCTTC

j_gene: TRBJ1-5
abundance: NA
v_gene: TRBV7-8
d_gene: NA
CDR3aa: CASSLLDPSNQPQHF
CDR3nt: TGTGCCAGCAGCCTTTTAGATCCTAGCAATCAGCCCCAGCATTTT

j_gene: TRBJ2-1
abundance: many
v_gene: TRBV5-1
d_gene: NA
CDR3aa: CASSLSGLSSYNEQFF
CDR3nt: TGCGCCAGCAGCTTGTCCGGGTTAAGCTCCTACAATGAGCAGTTCTTC

j_gene: TRBJ2-1
abundance: few
v_gene: TRBV7-9
d_gene: TRBD1
CDR3aa: CASSNTGTGSYNEQFF
CDR3nt: TGTGCCAGCAGTAACACCGGGACAGGCTCCTACAATGAGCAGTTCTTC

j_gene: TRBJ1-2
abundance: few
v_gene: TRBV5-1
d_gene: TRBD1
CDR3aa: CASSLDGQGMGYGYTF
CDR3nt: TGCGCCAGCAGCTTGGACGGACAGGGAATGGGGTATGGCTACACCTTC

j_gene: TRBJ1-1
abundance: once
v_gene: TRBV2
d_gene: NA
CDR3aa: CAIQDGMNTEAFF
CDR3nt: TGTGCCATCCAGGACGGTATGAACACTGAAGCTTTCTTT

j_gene: TRBJ2-3
abundance: NA
v_gene: TRBV7-8
d_gene: TRBD2
CDR3aa: CASTFSGGSTDTQYF
CDR3nt: TGTGCCAGCACCTTTAGCGGGGGAAGCACAGATACGCAGTATTTT

j_gene: TRBJ2-7
abundance: few
v_gene: TRBV19
d_gene: TRBD1
CDR3aa: CASSFLTGGAYEQYF
CDR3nt: TGTGCCAGTAGCTTTCTGACAGGGGGCGCCTACGAGCAGTACTTC

j_gene: TRBJ1-1
abundance: few
v_gene: TRBV5-5
d_gene: TRBD1
CDR3aa: CASSFWTGRTEAFF
CDR3nt: TGTGCCAGCAGCTTTTGGACAGGGAGGACTGAAGCTTTCTTT

j_gene: TRBJ1-2
abundance: NA
v_gene: TRBV5-1
d_gene: NA
CDR3aa: CASSLPVTSGNDGYTF
CDR3nt: TGCGCCAGCAGCTTGCCGGTAACCTCTGGAAACGATGGCTACACCTTC

j_gene: TRBJ1-1
abundance: once
v_gene: TRBV7-2
d_gene: NA
CDR3aa: CASSRKGRWLDTEAFF
CDR3nt: TGTGCCAGCAGTCGTAAAGGAAGGTGGTTGGACACTGAAGCTTTCTTT

j_gene: TRBJ1-6
abundance: few
v_gene: TRBV7-2
d_gene: TRBD1
CDR3aa: CASTSGGRGSPLHF
CDR3nt: TGTGCCAGCACCTCAGGGGGGAGGGGTTCACCCCTCCACTTT

j_gene: TRBJ2-7
abundance: few
v_gene: TRBV6-2/TRBV6-3
d_gene: TRBD1
CDR3aa: CASSLRDRGPLYEQYF
CDR3nt: TGTGCCAGCAGCCTCCGGGACAGGGGGCCCTTATACGAGCAGTACTTC

j_gene: TRBJ2-3
abundance: NA
v_gene: TRBV11-2
d_gene: TRBD2
CDR3aa: CASRISGTRSDTQYF
CDR3nt: TGTGCCAGCAGAATAAGCGGGACTAGATCAGATACGCAGTATTTT

j_gene: TRBJ2-1
abundance: many
v_gene: TRBV11-2
d_gene: NA
CDR3aa: CASSLVGSSYNEQFF
CDR3nt: TGTGCCAGCAGCTTAGTGGGGAGCTCCTACAATGAGCAGTTCTTC

j_gene: TRBJ1-3
abundance: NA
v_gene: TRBV5-1
d_gene: TRBD1
CDR3aa: CASSLVGRSTGTWTGNTIYF
CDR3nt: TGCGCCAGCAGCTTGGTTGGTCGGTCGACAGGGACTTGGACTGGAAACACCATATATTTT

j_gene: TRBJ2-1
abundance: NA
v_gene: TRBV5-1
d_gene: TRBD2
CDR3aa: CASSLRRQGEKLAGGYNEQFF
CDR3nt: TGCGCCAGCAGCTTGAGGAGACAGGGGGAGAAACTAGCGGGAGGGTACAATGAGCAGTTCTTC

j_gene: TRBJ2-7
abundance: few
v_gene: TRBV13
d_gene: TRBD2
CDR3aa: CASSSPLAGGSYEQYF
CDR3nt: TGTGCCAGCAGCTCCCCACTAGCGGGAGGCTCCTACGAGCAGTACTTC

j_gene: TRBJ2-5
abundance: NA
v_gene: TRBV11-2
d_gene: NA
CDR3aa: CASSFTGPQYF
CDR3nt: TGTGCCAGCAGCTTTACAGGCCCCCAGTACTTC

j_gene: TRBJ2-1
abundance: few
v_gene: TRBV7-2
d_gene: NA
CDR3aa: CASSFRLYNEQFF
CDR3nt: TGTGCCAGCAGCTTCCGACTTTACAATGAGCAGTTCTTC

j_gene: TRBJ1-1
abundance: few
v_gene: TRBV5-6
d_gene: NA
CDR3aa: CASSLINGPTEAFF
CDR3nt: TGTGCCAGCAGCTTGATTAACGGACCCACTGAAGCTTTCTTT

j_gene: TRBJ2-1
abundance: NA
v_gene: TRBV30
d_gene: NA
CDR3aa: CAWGGAGQLRFF
CDR3nt: TGTGCCTGGGGGGGCGCTGGACAGCTGCGGTTCTTC